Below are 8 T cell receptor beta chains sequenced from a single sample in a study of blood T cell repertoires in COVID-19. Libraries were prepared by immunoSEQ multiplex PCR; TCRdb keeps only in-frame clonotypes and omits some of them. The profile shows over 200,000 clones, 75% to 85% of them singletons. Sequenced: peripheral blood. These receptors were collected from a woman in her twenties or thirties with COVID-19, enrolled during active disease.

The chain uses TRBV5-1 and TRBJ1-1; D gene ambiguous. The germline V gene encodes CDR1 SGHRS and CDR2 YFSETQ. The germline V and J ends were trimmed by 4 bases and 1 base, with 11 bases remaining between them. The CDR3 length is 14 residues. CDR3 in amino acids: CASSPLRSNTEAFF. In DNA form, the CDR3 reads TGCGCCAGCAGCCCCCTCAGATCGAACACTGAAGCTTTCTTT.

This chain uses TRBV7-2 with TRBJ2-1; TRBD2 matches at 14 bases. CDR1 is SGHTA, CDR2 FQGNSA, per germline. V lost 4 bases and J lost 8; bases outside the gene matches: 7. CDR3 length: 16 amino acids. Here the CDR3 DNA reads TGTGCCAGCAGCTCCGGACTAGCGGGAGGATCCCATGAGCAGTTCTTC. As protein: CASSSGLAGGSHEQFF.

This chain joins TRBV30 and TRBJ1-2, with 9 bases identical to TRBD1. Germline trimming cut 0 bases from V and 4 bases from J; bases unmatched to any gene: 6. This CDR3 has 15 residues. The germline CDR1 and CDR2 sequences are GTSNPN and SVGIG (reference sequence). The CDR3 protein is CAWSVLGQGSYGYTF. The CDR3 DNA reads TGTGCCTGGAGTGTACTCGGACAGGGGAGCTATGGCTACACCTTC.

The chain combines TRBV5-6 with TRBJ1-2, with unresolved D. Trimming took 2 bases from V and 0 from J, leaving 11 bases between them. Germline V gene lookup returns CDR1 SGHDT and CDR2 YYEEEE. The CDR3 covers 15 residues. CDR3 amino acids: CASSFGDRANYGYTF. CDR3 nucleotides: TGTGCCAGCAGCTTCGGGGATCGAGCTAACTATGGCTACACCTTC.

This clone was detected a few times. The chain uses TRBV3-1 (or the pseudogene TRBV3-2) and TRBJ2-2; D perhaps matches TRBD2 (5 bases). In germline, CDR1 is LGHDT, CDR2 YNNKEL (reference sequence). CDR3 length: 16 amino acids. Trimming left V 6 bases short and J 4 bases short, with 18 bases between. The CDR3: CASRTPASRGTGELFF. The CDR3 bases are TGTGCCAGCAGGACCCCGGCTAGCCGCGGCACCGGGGAGCTGTTTTTT.

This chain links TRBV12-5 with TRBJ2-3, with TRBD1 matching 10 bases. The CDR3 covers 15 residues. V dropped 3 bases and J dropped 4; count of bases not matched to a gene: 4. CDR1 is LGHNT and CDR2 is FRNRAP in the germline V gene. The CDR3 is CASGFPGQGPDTQYF. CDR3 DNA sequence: TGTGCTAGTGGTTTCCCGGGACAGGGGCCAGATACGCAGTATTTT. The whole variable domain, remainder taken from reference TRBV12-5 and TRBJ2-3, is DARVTQTPRHKVTEMGQEVTMRCQPILGHNTVFWYRQTMMQGLELLAYFRNRAPLDDSGMPKDRFSAEMPDATLATLKIQPSEPRDSAVYFCASGFPGQGPDTQYFGPGTRLTVL.

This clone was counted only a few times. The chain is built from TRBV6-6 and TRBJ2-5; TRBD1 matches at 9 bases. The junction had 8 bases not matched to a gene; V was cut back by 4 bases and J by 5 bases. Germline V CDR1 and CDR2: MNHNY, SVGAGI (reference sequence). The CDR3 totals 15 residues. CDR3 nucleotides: TGTGCCAGCAGTTTTGGACAGGGGCGAGGGGAGACCCAGTACTTC. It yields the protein CASSFGQGRGETQYF.

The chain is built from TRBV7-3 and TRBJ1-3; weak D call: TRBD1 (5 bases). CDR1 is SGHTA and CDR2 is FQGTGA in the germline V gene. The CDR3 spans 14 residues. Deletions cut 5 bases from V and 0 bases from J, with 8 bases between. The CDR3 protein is CASSLGGSGNTIYF. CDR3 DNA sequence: TGTGCCAGCAGCCTCGGGGGCTCTGGAAACACCATATATTTT. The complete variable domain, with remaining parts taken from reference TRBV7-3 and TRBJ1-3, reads GAGVSQTPSNKVTEKGKYVELRCDPISGHTALYWYRQSLGQGPEFLIYFQGTGAADDSGLPNDRFFAVRPEGSVSTLKIQRTERGDSAVYLCASSLGGSGNTIYFGEGSWLTVV.